A single sample is the source of the 2 T cell receptor beta chains below, sequenced in a study of shared clonotypes between healthy human individuals. Clones were sequenced by immunoSEQ multiplex PCR, and TCRdb holds only the in-frame ones, with some missing. The profile covers some 1 million clones, with about 75% appearing a single time and about 1.4% taken by the ten largest. Sample: memory CD4+ T cells sorted from blood. Subset noted: CD45RA-negative fraction. Source of these receptors: a man younger than 35 in good health.

This CDR3 is CATSRGQSSGNTIYF. DNA of the CDR3: TGTGCCACCAGCAGAGGACAGAGCTCTGGAAACACCATATATTTT. The chain is built from TRBV15 and TRBJ1-3; D is possibly TRBD1 (5 bases). The ends were cut back, 1 base at V and 0 bases at J, with 7 bases in the middle. Germline V gene data show CDR1 as LNHNV and CDR2 as YYDKDF (reference sequence). This CDR3 comprises 15 residues.

The J gene is TRBJ1-1, the V gene TRBV11-2; 9 bases line up with TRBD1. This CDR3 has 16 amino acids. The J segment lost 0 bases and the V segment lost 6 bases, leaving 8 bases of the junction unmatched. CDR1 and CDR2 (germline): SGHAT, FQNNGV. Here the CDR3 reads CASRGGQGNMNTEAFF. The CDR3 DNA follows: TGTGCCAGCAGGGGCGGACAGGGGAACATGAACACTGAAGCTTTCTTT. Together with reference TRBV11-2 and TRBJ1-1, the CDR3 gives the full variable domain: EAGVAQSPRYKIIEKRQSVAFWCNPISGHATLYWYQQILGQGPKLLIQFQNNGVVDDSQLPKDRFSAERLKGVDSTLKIQPAKLEDSAVYLCASRGGQGNMNTEAFFGQGTRLTVV.